These 30 T cell receptor beta chains were sequenced from one sample in a study of human T cells and chemical hapten exposure. Time point indicated: patch test 2, 6 weeks after DPC sensitization. Treatment specified: therapeutic diphenylcyclopropenone sensitization with weekly scalp DPC. TCRdb reanalysed the RACE reads using MiXCR and keeps one entry per CDR3 protein. The sample holds about 110,000 distinct CDR3 sequences, more than 7% seen once. The sequenced sample was whole blood, obtained in connection with sensitization to the hapten diphenylcyclopropenone (DPC). Receptors were obtained from a woman aged 40 to 55 with alopecia areata. Some clones in this sample may be carry-over from other donors' samples.

The sample holds many counts of this clonotype. The chain joins TRBV4-1 to TRBJ1-1; TRBD1 matches 7 bases. Germline CDR1 and CDR2: MGHRA and YSYEKL. This CDR3 is 14 amino acids long. The V segment lost 1 base and the J segment 6 bases; nucleotides outside the gene matches: 5. The chain's CDR3 is CASSQATGIPEAFF. For the CDR3, the DNA is TGCGCCAGCAGCCAAGCGACAGGGATCCCTGAAGCTTTCTTT.

This clonotype occurred a few times. The chain links TRBV20-1 to TRBJ1-6, with 7 bases lining up with TRBD1. Trimming took 3 bases from V and 10 from J; bases not matched to a gene: 9. CDR1 DFQATT and CDR2 SNEGSKA come from the germline V gene (reference sequence). The CDR3 spans 14 residues. In nucleotides, the CDR3 is TGCAGTGCTAGTAGACAGGGAGTGAACTCACCCCTCCACTTT. Its translation is CSASRQGVNSPLHF.

This clonotype has a count of ten or more. The chain has TRBV7-2 and TRBJ1-5; the D is unclear. In germline, CDR1 is SGHTA, CDR2 FQGNSA. Deletions cut 2 bases from V and 0 bases from J, with 8 bases between. The CDR3 runs to 15 residues. CDR3 sequence: CASSLHPYSNQPQHF. CDR3 bases: TGTGCCAGCAGCTTACACCCTTATAGCAATCAGCCCCAGCATTTT.

This clonotype occurred a few times. The chain links TRBV7-2 to TRBJ1-2, with 8 bases fitting TRBD1. Unmatched junction bases numbered 9, after V lost 5 bases and J lost 4 bases. The CDR3 loop spans 15 amino acids. Germline CDR1 is SGHTA and CDR2 is FQGNSA. The CDR3 sequence is CASSLMTGVGYGYTF. In DNA form, the CDR3 reads TGTGCCAGCAGCCTAATGACAGGGGTGGGCTATGGCTACACCTTC.

This clonotype came up a few times. The V and J genes are TRBV12-3 or TRBV12-4 and TRBJ1-2, with TRBD1 identical over 8 bases. The CDR3 is 14 residues long. The J segment lost 4 bases and the V segment lost 3 bases, leaving 4 bases of the junction unmatched. The CDR3 loop is CASSFDQGAYGYTF. The DNA for the CDR3 is TGTGCCAGCAGTTTTGACCAGGGGGCCTATGGCTACACCTTC.

The rearrangement links TRBV7-9 to TRBJ2-1; 8 bases match TRBD2. Unmatched junction bases numbered 12, after V lost 6 bases and J lost 8 bases. The CDR3 runs 15 residues. The germline CDR1 and CDR2 sequences are SEHNR and FQNEAQ (reference sequence). The CDR3 loop reads CASSLGMAGGYEQFF. As DNA, the CDR3 is TGTGCCAGCAGTCTTGGAATGGCGGGGGGCTATGAGCAGTTCTTC.

The chain employs TRBV6-5 and TRBJ2-3; the D is unclear. CDR1 and CDR2 (germline): MNHEY, SVGAGI. The CDR3 runs to 15 residues. V lost 5 bases to trimming and J lost 0 bases, with 12 bases between them. In nucleotides, the CDR3 is TGTGCCAGCAGTCTGTTTCCGGGTAGCACAGATACGCAGTATTTT. It translates to CASSLFPGSTDTQYF.

Of note for this clonotype: A single base separates this from a much larger clone, so it may be a read error. The genes are TRBV7-2 and TRBJ2-3; D is unclear. Germline-derived CDR1 and CDR2 are SGHTA and FQGNSA. Trimming shortened V by 3 bases and J by 2 bases, and 3 bases separated the two germline ends. This CDR3 has 12 residues. The CDR3 reads CASSFYTDTQYF. In DNA form, the CDR3 reads TGTGCCAGCAGCTTCTACACAGATACGCAGTATTTT.

This clonotype has just a few counts. The chain is built from TRBV30 and TRBJ1-2; tentatively, D is TRBD1 (5 bases). The CDR3 has 13 residues. The V gene's germline CDR1 is GTSNPN and CDR2 SVGIG (reference sequence). Between the trimmed V and J ends, which lost 1 base and 6 bases, there was a span of 12 bases. The CDR3 DNA follows: TGTGCCTGGAGTGAGGAGGGGAAGAATGGCTACACCTTC. Its translation: CAWSEEGKNGYTF.

This clonotype was seen repeatedly, ten times or more. The rearrangement links TRBV10-3 to TRBJ2-5; 10 bases map to TRBD2. This CDR3 is 14 amino acids long. Germline V gives CDR1 ENHRY, CDR2 SYGVKD. Trimming took 8 bases from V and 7 from J; bases not matched to a gene: 10. The CDR3 sequence: CAIGPSGGPRTQYF. The CDR3 region has the DNA TGTGCCATCGGACCTAGCGGGGGACCGCGGACCCAGTACTTC.

The chain employs TRBV29-1 and TRBJ1-2; D perhaps matches TRBD1 (5 bases). Germline V CDR1 and CDR2: SQVTM, ANQGSEA. The V and J ends lost 6 bases and 1 base respectively, with 18 bases between them. The CDR3 sequence is 15 residues long. CDR3 sequence reads: CSVGFTGEINYGYTF. Here the CDR3 DNA reads TGCAGCGTCGGATTTACAGGTGAAATTAACTATGGCTACACCTTC.

This clonotype was counted between two and nine times. The genes are TRBV7-3 and TRBJ2-2; possible D gene TRBD2, 6 bases. Trimming shortened V by 8 bases and J by 6 bases, and 10 bases separated the two germline ends. Germline V gene lookup returns CDR1 SGHTA and CDR2 FQGTGA. This CDR3 spans 12 amino acids. This chain's CDR3 is CASALAPGELFF. Here the CDR3 DNA reads TGTGCCAGCGCGCTAGCGCCCGGGGAGCTGTTTTTT.

This clonotype was detected many times. The CDR3 here is CASSELLSGTEAFF. The CDR3 region has the DNA TGTGCCAGCAGTGAACTCCTTAGTGGGACTGAAGCTTTCTTT. V is TRBV2 and J is TRBJ1-1, with D unresolved. Trimming took 2 bases from V and 5 from J, leaving 12 bases between them. The CDR3 consists of 14 residues. Per the germline V gene, CDR1 is SNHLY and CDR2 is FYNNEI.

To note about this clonotype: A single base separates this from a much larger clone, so it may be a read error. V is TRBV4-3 and J is TRBJ2-2; TRBD1 agrees at 10 bases. The CDR3 runs 17 residues. The germline CDR1 and CDR2 sequences are LGHNA and YSLEER. CDR3 in amino acids: CASSQDGGQGLSGEQFF. The CDR3 DNA sequence: TGCGCCAGCAGCCAAGACGGGGGACAGGGGCTCTCCGGGGAGCAGTTTTTT.

Ten or more counts support this clonotype. The chain carries TRBV11-2 and TRBJ2-1; D is unclear. The CDR3 sequence is 13 residues long. Germline lookup yields CDR1 SGHAT and CDR2 FQNNGV. V was shortened by 2 bases and J by 4 bases, with 6 bases between the two germline ends. Written as DNA, the CDR3 is TGTGCCAGCAGCTTACTACAATACAATGAGCAGTTCTTC. Amino acid sequence: CASSLLQYNEQFF.

V usage is TRBV3-1 and J usage is TRBJ2-2; no clear D. V lost 5 bases and J 8 bases, leaving 15 bases between the germline ends. Germline V lookup: CDR1 LGHDT, CDR2 YNNKEL (reference sequence). The CDR3 spans 14 residues. The CDR3 DNA reads as TGTGCCAGCAGCACGGGCCCCGCTTTAGGGGAGCTGTTTTTT. It translates to CASSTGPALGELFF.

This clonotype was seen repeatedly, ten times or more. The chain links TRBV7-6 to TRBJ1-5, with a tentative D call TRBD1 (5 bases). Between the trimmed V and J ends, which lost 5 bases and 7 bases, there was a span of 12 bases. The length of the CDR3 is 13 residues. CDR1 and CDR2 from the germline V gene are SGHVS and FNYEAQ. The CDR3 DNA sequence: TGTGCCAGCAGCGGGGGTGCCCGACAGCCCCAGCATTTT. The encoded protein is CASSGGARQPQHF. The complete variable domain, with remaining parts taken from reference TRBV7-6 and TRBJ1-5, reads GAGVSQSPRYKVTKRGQDVALRCDPISGHVSLYWYRQALGQGPEFLTYFNYEAQQDKSGLPNDRFSAERPEGSISTLTIQRTEQRDSAMYRCASSGGARQPQHFGDGTRLSIL.

A few counts support this clonotype. The chain joins TRBV4-1 to TRBJ1-4; 7 bases are a match to TRBD1. Germline V gives CDR1 MGHRA, CDR2 YSYEKL. V lost 5 bases to trimming and J lost 7 bases; unmatched junction nucleotides: 10. This CDR3 is built from 15 residues. This chain's CDR3 is CASSSPGQRSEKLFF. For the CDR3, the DNA is TGCGCCAGCAGCTCCCCGGGACAGAGGAGTGAAAAACTGTTTTTT.

This clonotype has a count of ten or more. This chain connects TRBV6-1 to TRBJ2-7; perhaps TRBD2 as D (6 bases). The CDR3 contains 13 residues. Germline lookup yields CDR1 MNHNS and CDR2 SASEGT. V shed 11 bases and J shed 4 bases, with 18 bases lying between them. CDR3 sequence reads: CAGNRDFLYEQYF. The DNA of the CDR3 is TGTGCCGGTAACCGGGACTTTCTGTACGAGCAGTACTTC.

The chain couples TRBV20-1 to TRBJ2-7, with TRBD1 matching 8 bases. Trimming removed 6 bases from V and 2 bases from J; junction bases left unmatched: 3. Germline values: CDR1 DFQATT, CDR2 SNEGSKA (reference sequence). CDR3 length equals 12 residues. The CDR3 DNA reads TGCAGTGCGGACAGGGATACCTACGAGCAGTACTTC. It translates to CSADRDTYEQYF.

This clonotype was detected ten times or more. The genes are TRBV20-1 and TRBJ1-4; possibly TRBD1 for D (6 bases). The germline CDR1 and CDR2 sequences are DFQATT and SNEGSKA (reference sequence). Trimming stripped 5 bases from V and 3 bases from J, with 16 bases between. The CDR3 consists of 15 residues. CDR3 in DNA: TGCAGTGCTTCTGACGGGGGCTCGGCTAATGAAAAACTGTTTTTT. Translation: CSASDGGSANEKLFF.

Ten or more counts support this clonotype. CDR3 region: CSVEFLLNYNEQFF. As DNA, the CDR3 is TGCAGCGTTGAATTTTTGTTGAACTACAATGAGCAGTTCTTC. The V gene is TRBV29-1, the J gene TRBJ2-1; no clear D gene. Germline assignment: CDR1 SQVTM and CDR2 ANQGSEA. The CDR3 consists of 14 residues. The germline V and J ends were trimmed by 2 bases and 3 bases, with 11 bases remaining between them.

This clonotype appeared a few times. The chain carries TRBV7-9 and TRBJ1-2, with D tentatively TRBD1 (5 bases). The CDR3 is 14 amino acids. V was trimmed by 1 base and J by 4 bases, leaving 10 bases between them. CDR1 and CDR2 (germline): SEHNR, FQNEAQ (reference sequence). The CDR3 reads CASSLGQNSYGYTF. The CDR3 DNA follows: TGTGCCAGCAGCTTAGGACAGAACTCCTATGGCTACACCTTC.

The sample holds a few counts of this clonotype. The chain uses TRBV7-2 and TRBJ2-7, with D unresolved. Germline CDR1 reads SGHTA; CDR2 reads FQGNSA. Trimming left V 8 bases short and J 4 bases short, with 12 bases between. This CDR3 is built from 12 residues. Here the CDR3 DNA reads TGTGCCAGCGGCGATCCCTTTTACGAGCAGTACTTC. Amino acids: CASGDPFYEQYF.

This sequence joins TRBV29-1 and TRBJ2-1; D possibly corresponds to TRBD1 (6 bases). V lost 2 bases, J lost 7 bases, and 15 bases lay in between. CDR1 and CDR2 (germline): SQVTM, ANQGSEA. This CDR3 is 14 amino acids long. The CDR3 DNA sequence: TGCAGCGTTGAAAGTTGGGGGCGCAGGAATGAGCAGTTCTTC. Translating gives CSVESWGRRNEQFF.

In its sample, this clonotype was seen a few times. This chain joins TRBV11-2 and TRBJ2-7; tentative D call: TRBD1 (6 bases). The CDR3 is made up of 15 amino acids. Germline V gives CDR1 SGHAT, CDR2 FQNNGV. V dropped 3 bases and J dropped 3 bases, with 15 bases sitting between them. The CDR3 DNA reads as TGTGCCAGCAGCTTGGGACAACCTCGTTACTACGAGCAGTACTTC. This codes for CASSLGQPRYYEQYF. The full variable domain, with the rest looked up from reference TRBV11-2 and TRBJ2-7, is EAGVAQSPRYKIIEKRQSVAFWCNPISGHATLYWYQQILGQGPKLLIQFQNNGVVDDSQLPKDRFSAERLKGVDSTLKIQPAKLEDSAVYLCASSLGQPRYYEQYFGPGTRLTVT.

The J gene is TRBJ1-5, the V gene TRBV6-5, with D possibly TRBD1 on 5 matching bases. From germline, CDR1 is MNHEY and CDR2 SVGAGI. This CDR3 contains 14 residues. Trimming cost V 3 bases and J 8 bases, with 14 bases left between them. CDR3 sequence: CASSYGHASEPQHF. Here the CDR3 DNA reads TGTGCCAGCAGTTATGGACACGCTTCAGAGCCCCAGCATTTT.

This clonotype was detected only a few times. The gene calls are TRBV29-1 and TRBJ2-6; D remains unclear. The germline V gene encodes CDR1 SQVTM and CDR2 ANQGSEA. This CDR3 spans 12 amino acids. V lost 7 bases, J lost 2 bases, and 6 bases lay in between. This CDR3 reads CSAAAGANVLTF. The CDR3 DNA follows: TGCAGCGCGGCGGCTGGGGCCAACGTCCTGACTTTC. The whole variable domain, remainder taken from reference TRBV29-1 and TRBJ2-6, is SAVISQKPSRDICQRGTSLTIQCQVDSQVTMMFWYRQQPGQSLTLIATANQGSEATYESGFVIDKFPISRPNLTFSTLTVSNMSPEDSSIYLCSAAAGANVLTFGAGSRLTVL.

This clonotype was found many times. This chain uses TRBV6-2 or TRBV6-3 with TRBJ2-1; 8 bases are shared with TRBD2. This CDR3 is 14 amino acids long. Germline CDR1 reads MNHEY; CDR2 reads SVGEGT. The V and J ends lost 8 bases and 8 bases, in that order; junction bases with no gene match: 11. The CDR3 loop is CASSAGTRIDEQFF. The CDR3 bases are TGTGCCAGCTCTGCCGGGACTAGGATTGATGAGCAGTTCTTC.

This clonotype showed up just a few times. The chain is built from TRBV20-1 and TRBJ2-7; 8 bases agree with TRBD1. CDR1 and CDR2 from the germline V gene are DFQATT and SNEGSKA (reference sequence). There are 13 residues in the CDR3. Germline trimming cut 3 bases from V and 2 bases from J; bases unmatched to any gene: 3. This chain's CDR3 is CSARDRAPYEQYF. The CDR3 nucleotides read TGCAGTGCTAGGGACAGGGCCCCCTACGAGCAGTACTTC.